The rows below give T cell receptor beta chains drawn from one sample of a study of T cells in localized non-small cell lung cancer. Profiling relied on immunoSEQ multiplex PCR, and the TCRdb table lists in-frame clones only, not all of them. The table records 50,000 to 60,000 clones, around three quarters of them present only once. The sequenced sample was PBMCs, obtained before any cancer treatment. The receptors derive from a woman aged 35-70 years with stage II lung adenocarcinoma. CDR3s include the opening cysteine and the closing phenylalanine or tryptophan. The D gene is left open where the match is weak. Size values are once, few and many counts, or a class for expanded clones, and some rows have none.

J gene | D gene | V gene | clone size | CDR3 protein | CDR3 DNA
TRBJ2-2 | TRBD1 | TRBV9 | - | CASRGTGGGGELFF | TGTGCCAGCAGAGGGACAGGGGGCGGCGGGGAGCTGTTTTTT
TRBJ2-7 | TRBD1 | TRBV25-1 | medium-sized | CASSDGTGQEQYF | TGTGCCAGCAGTGATGGGACAGGGCAGGAGCAGTACTTC
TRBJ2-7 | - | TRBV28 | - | CASSLSEGASGSSYEQYF | TGTGCCAGCAGTTTATCCGAGGGGGCTAGCGGTAGCTCCTACGAGCAGTACTTC
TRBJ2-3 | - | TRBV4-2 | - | CASSQDPTGAGYTQYF | TGTGCCAGCAGCCAAGATCCGACCGGGGCGGGGTATACGCAGTATTTT
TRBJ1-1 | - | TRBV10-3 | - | CAISEQENTEAFF | TGTGCCATCAGTGAACAGGAGAACACTGAAGCTTTCTTT
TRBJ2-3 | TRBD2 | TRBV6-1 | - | CASSEWGGSSTDTQYF | TGTGCCAGCAGTGAATGGGGGGGTTCTAGCACAGATACGCAGTATTTT
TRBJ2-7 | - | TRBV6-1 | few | CASSKVGNGYEQYF | TGTGCCAGCAGTAAGGTCGGTAATGGTTACGAGCAGTACTTC
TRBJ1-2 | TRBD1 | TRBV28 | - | CASRLPTGIANYGYTF | TGTGCCAGCAGGTTGCCGACAGGGATAGCTAACTATGGCTACACCTTC
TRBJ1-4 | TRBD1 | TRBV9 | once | CASSVEGDRAEKLFF | TGTGCCAGCAGCGTAGAAGGGGACAGGGCTGAAAAACTGTTTTTT
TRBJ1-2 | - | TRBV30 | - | CAWSVGRYGYTF | TGTGCCTGGAGTGTGGGTAGGTATGGCTACACCTTC
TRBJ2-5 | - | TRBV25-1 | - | CASSKAGGAETQYF | TGTGCCAGCAGTAAGGCTGGCGGGGCAGAGACCCAGTACTTC
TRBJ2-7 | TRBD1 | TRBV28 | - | CASSLQGANEQYF | TGTGCCAGCAGTTTACAGGGGGCCAACGAGCAGTACTTC
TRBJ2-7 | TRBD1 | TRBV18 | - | CASSSGLGQGNGEQYF | TGTGCCAGCTCAAGTGGCCTAGGACAGGGCAACGGCGAGCAGTACTTC
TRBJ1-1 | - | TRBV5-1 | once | CASSLGLGLDTEAFF | TGCGCCAGCAGCTTGGGGCTGGGGTTGGACACTGAAGCTTTCTTT
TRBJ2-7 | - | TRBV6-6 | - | CASKTAPSYEQYF | TGTGCCAGCAAGACCGCCCCATCCTACGAGCAGTACTTC
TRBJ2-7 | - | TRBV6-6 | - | CASSYSQRETDF | TGTGCCAGCAGTTACAGCCAAAGGGAAACCGACTTC
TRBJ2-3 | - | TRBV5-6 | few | CASSTEVGETSETDTQYF | TGTGCCAGCAGCACGGAGGTAGGGGAGACTAGTGAAACAGATACGCAGTATTTT
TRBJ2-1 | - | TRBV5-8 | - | CASSLGGARGYNEQFF | TGTGCCAGCAGCTTGGGTGGCGCCAGGGGCTACAATGAGCAGTTCTTC
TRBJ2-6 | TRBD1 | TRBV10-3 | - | CATGQDNSGANVLTF | TGTGCCACCGGACAGGACAACTCTGGGGCCAACGTCCTGACTTTC
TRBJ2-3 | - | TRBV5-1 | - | CASSLAGPGGTDTQYF | TGCGCCAGCAGCTTGGCAGGGCCTGGTGGCACAGATACGCAGTATTTT
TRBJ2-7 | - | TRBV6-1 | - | CASSPHYEQYF | TGTGCCAGCAGTCCTCACTACGAGCAGTACTTC
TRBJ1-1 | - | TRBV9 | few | CASSQGLDTEAFF | TGTGCCAGCAGCCAGGGCTTGGACACTGAAGCTTTCTTT
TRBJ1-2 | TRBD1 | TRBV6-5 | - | CASSFRGQGVDGYTF | TGTGCCAGCAGCTTCCGGGGACAGGGGGTTGACGGCTACACCTTC
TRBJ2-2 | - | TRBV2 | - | CASSEGQRNTGELFF | TGTGCCAGCAGTGAAGGACAGCGAAACACCGGGGAGCTGTTTTTT
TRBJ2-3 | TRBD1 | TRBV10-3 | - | CAINPGTGTDTQYF | TGTGCCATCAACCCCGGGACAGGCACAGATACGCAGTATTTT
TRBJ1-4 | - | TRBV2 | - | CASGKNPTNEKLFF | TGTGCCAGCGGGAAAAATCCTACTAATGAAAAACTGTTTTTT
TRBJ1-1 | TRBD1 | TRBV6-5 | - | CASKRQGEAFF | TGTGCCAGCAAACGACAGGGAGAAGCTTTCTTT
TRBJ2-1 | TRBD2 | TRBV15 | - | CATSSSRLARPSSYNEQFF | TGTGCCACCAGCAGCTCTCGACTAGCTAGGCCCAGCTCCTACAATGAGCAGTTCTTC
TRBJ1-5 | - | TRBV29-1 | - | CSVNRYSRNQPQHF | TGCAGCGTTAACAGGTATTCTCGGAATCAGCCCCAGCATTTT
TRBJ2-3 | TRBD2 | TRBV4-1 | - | CASSLSTSGGLTDTQYF | TGCGCCAGCAGCCTGTCGACTAGCGGGGGACTCACAGATACGCAGTATTTT
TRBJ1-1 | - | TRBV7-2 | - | CASSKPGVGNTEAFF | TGTGCCAGCAGCAAACCCGGCGTAGGGAACACTGAAGCTTTCTTT
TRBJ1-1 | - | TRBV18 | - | CASSPRRTSEAFF | TGTGCCAGCTCACCTCGGAGGACAAGTGAAGCTTTCTTT
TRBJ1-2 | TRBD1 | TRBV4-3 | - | CASSQVAGGLGGYTF | TGCGCCAGCAGCCAAGTGGCAGGGGGATTAGGTGGCTACACCTTC
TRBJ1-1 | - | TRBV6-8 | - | CATIAGPEDTEAFF | TGTGCCACCATAGCAGGGCCCGAGGACACTGAAGCTTTCTTT
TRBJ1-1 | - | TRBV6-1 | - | CASSEKTASADTEAFF | TGTGCCAGCAGTGAAAAGACAGCCTCGGCGGACACTGAAGCTTTCTTT
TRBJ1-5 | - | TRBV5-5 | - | CASSLVGGNQPQHF | TGTGCCAGCAGCTTGGTGGGGGGAAATCAGCCCCAGCATTTT
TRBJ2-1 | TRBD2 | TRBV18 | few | CASSPLTSGDPYNEQFF | TGTGCCAGCTCACCATTGACTAGCGGGGATCCTTACAATGAGCAGTTCTTC
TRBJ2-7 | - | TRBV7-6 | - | CASSLVVGPSYEQYF | TGTGCCAGCAGCTTAGTGGTGGGGCCCTCCTACGAGCAGTACTTC
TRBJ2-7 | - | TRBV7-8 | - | CASSLISGSEQYF | TGTGCCAGCAGCTTAATTTCGGGAAGCGAGCAGTACTTC
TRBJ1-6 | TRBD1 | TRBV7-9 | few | CASSSQGAINSPLHF | TGTGCCAGCAGCTCACAGGGGGCAATCAATTCACCCCTCCACTTT
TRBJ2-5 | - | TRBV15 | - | CATSRRLEGGRETQYF | TGTGCCACCAGCAGACGCCTCGAGGGTGGCAGAGAGACCCAGTACTTC
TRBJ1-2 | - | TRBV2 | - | CASSEQGGYGYTF | TGTGCCAGCAGCGAACAGGGAGGCTATGGCTACACCTTC